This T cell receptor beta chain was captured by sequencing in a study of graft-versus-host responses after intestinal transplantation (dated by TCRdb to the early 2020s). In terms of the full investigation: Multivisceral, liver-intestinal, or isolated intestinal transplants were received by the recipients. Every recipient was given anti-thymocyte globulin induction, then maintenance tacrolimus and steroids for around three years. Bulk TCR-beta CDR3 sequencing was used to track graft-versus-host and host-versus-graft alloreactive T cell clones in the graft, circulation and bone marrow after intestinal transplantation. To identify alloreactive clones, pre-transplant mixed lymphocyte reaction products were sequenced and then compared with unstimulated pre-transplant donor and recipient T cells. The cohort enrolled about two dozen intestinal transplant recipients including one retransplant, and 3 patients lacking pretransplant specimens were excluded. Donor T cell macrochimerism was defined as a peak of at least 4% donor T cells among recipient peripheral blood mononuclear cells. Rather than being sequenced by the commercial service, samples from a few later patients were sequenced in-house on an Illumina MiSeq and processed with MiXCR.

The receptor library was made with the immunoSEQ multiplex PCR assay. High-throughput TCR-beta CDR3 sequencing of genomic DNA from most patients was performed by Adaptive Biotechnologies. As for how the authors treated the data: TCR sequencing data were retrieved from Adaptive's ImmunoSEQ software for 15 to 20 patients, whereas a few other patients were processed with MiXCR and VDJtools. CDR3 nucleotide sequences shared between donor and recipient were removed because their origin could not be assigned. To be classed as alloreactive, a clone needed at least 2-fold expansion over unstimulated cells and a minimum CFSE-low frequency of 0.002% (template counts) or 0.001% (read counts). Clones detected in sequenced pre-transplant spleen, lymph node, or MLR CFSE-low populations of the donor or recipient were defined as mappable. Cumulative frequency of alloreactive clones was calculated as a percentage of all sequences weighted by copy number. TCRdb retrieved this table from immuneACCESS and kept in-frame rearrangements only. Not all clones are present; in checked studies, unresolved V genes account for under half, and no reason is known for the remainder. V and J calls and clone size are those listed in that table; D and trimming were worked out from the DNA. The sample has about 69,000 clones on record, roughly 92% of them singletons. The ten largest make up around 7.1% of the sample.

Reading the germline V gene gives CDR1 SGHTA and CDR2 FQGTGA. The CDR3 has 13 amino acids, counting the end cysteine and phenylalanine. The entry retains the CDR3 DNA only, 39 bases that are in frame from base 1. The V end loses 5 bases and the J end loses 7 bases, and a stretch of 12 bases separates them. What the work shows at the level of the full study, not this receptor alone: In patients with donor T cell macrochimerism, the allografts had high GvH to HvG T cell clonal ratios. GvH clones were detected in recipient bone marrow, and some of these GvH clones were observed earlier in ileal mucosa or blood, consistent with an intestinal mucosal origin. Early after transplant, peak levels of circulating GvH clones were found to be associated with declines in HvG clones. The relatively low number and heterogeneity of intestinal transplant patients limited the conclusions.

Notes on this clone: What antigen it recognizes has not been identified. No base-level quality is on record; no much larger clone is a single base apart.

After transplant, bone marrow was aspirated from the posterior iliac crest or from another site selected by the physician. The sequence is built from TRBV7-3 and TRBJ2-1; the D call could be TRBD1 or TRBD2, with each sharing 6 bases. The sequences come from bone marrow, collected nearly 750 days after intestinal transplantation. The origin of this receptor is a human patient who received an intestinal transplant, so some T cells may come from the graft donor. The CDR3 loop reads CASSPRGRNEQFF. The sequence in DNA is TGTGCCAGCAGCCCCCGGGGGCGAAATGAGCAGTTCTTC.